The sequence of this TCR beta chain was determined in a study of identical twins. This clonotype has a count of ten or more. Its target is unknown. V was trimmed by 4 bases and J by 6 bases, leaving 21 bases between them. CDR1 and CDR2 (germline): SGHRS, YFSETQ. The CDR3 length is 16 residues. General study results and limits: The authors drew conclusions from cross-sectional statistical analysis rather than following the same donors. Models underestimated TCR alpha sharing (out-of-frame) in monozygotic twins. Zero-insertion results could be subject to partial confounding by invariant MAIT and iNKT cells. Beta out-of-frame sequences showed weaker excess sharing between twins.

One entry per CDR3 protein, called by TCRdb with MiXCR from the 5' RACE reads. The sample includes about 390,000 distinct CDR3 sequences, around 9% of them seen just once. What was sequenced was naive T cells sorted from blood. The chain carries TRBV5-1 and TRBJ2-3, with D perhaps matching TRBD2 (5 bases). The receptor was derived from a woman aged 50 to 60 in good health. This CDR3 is CASSKGDHTSADTQYF. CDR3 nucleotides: TGCGCCAGCAGCAAGGGAGACCACACCTCTGCGGATACGCAGTATTTT.